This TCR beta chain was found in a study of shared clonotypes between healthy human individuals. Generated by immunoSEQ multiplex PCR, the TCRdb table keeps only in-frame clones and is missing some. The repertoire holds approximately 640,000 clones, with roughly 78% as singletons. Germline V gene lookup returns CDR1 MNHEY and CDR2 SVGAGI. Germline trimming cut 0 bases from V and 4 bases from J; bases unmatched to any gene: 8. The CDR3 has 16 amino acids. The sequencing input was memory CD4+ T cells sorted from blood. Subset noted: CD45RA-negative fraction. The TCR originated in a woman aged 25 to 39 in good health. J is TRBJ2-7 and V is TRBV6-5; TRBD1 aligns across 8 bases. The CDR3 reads CASSYSTGDPWYEQYF. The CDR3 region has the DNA TGTGCCAGCAGTTACTCGACAGGGGACCCTTGGTACGAGCAGTACTTC.